A single sample gave rise to the 22 T cell receptor beta chains below, sequenced in a study of OX40 agonist ivuxolimab in advanced cancers. The repertoire was sequenced with immunoSEQ multiplex PCR; TCRdb's copy has only in-frame clones and lacks some. The sample lists more than 75,000 clones, around 87% occurring once. The sequencing used CD4+ or CD8+ T cells sorted from blood, collected in a trial of the OX40 agonist ivuxolimab. Receptor source: an adult with an advanced solid tumor such as melanoma, head and neck, liver or kidney cancer.

CDR3 amino acids: CASSEALTGNQPQHF. CDR3 DNA sequence: TGTGCCAGCAGTGAAGCGCTGACAGGGAATCAGCCCCAGCATTTT. The chain carries TRBV2 and TRBJ1-5; 7 positions match TRBD1. The CDR3 sequence is 15 residues long. Germline loops: CDR1 SNHLY, CDR2 FYNNEI. The V segment lost 0 bases and the J segment 4 bases; nucleotides outside the gene matches: 3.

V usage is TRBV7-8 and J usage is TRBJ2-3; D is possibly TRBD1 (7 bases). The V gene lost 3 bases and the J gene lost 5 bases, with 18 bases spanning the gap. Germline CDR1 and CDR2: SGHVS and FQNEAQ. The CDR3 has 16 amino acids. In DNA, the CDR3 is TGTGCCAGCAGCTTCAGGGGGGCAGGGAGTGGAGATACGCAGTATTTT. Translated: CASSFRGAGSGDTQYF.

CDR3 sequence (DNA): TGTGCCAGCTCTTTTAGGGGGGCAAGTATAAGCTACACCTTC. It encodes CASSFRGASISYTF. V gene TRBV28 combines with J gene TRBJ1-2; a weak D match, TRBD1 (6 bases). The length of the CDR3 is 14 residues. The V end was cut by 8 bases, the J end by 9 bases, with 22 bases between. The germline V gene has CDR1 MDHEN and CDR2 SYDVKM.

The chain joins TRBV7-9 to TRBJ1-1, with D maybe TRBD1 (5 bases). The CDR3 extends over 13 amino acids. Looked up from germline, CDR1 is SEHNR and CDR2 is FQNEAQ (reference sequence). The V and J ends lost 5 bases and 1 base respectively, with 8 bases between them. The DNA for the CDR3 is TGTGCCAGCAGCCAGGGCAGGAACACTGAAGCTTTCTTT. Residues: CASSQGRNTEAFF.

This rearrangement joins TRBV10-1 to TRBJ2-5, with TRBD1 matching 11 bases. V lost 0 bases, J lost 8 bases, and 8 bases stayed unmatched. The CDR3 has 16 amino acids. Germline values: CDR1 WNHNN, CDR2 SYGVQD (reference sequence). CDR3 protein: CASSESLPGQGVTQYF. CDR3 nucleotide sequence: TGCGCCAGCAGTGAGTCTTTGCCGGGACAGGGGGTTACCCAGTACTTC.

The chain recombines TRBV7-2 with TRBJ2-5; D unresolved. There are 13 residues in the CDR3. CDR1 is SGHTA and CDR2 is FQGNSA in the germline V gene. The germline V and J ends were trimmed by 0 bases and 4 bases, with 6 bases remaining between them. CDR3 nucleotide sequence: TGTGCCAGCAGCTTAGCGGGCGTAGAGACCCAGTACTTC. The encoded protein is CASSLAGVETQYF.

V gene TRBV6-6 combines with J gene TRBJ2-1; either TRBD1 or TRBD2 may supply D (6 bases each). Germline CDR1 is MNHNY and CDR2 is SVGAGI (reference sequence). CDR3 length: 15 residues. V lost 6 bases to trimming and J lost 4 bases, with 16 bases between them. The CDR3 loop is CASSVGGQRYNEQFF. DNA for the CDR3: TGTGCCAGCAGCGTCGGGGGCCAGAGATACAATGAGCAGTTCTTC.

The chain carries TRBV6-1 and TRBJ2-3; tentative D call: TRBD2 (6 bases). Trimming removed 5 bases from V and 3 bases from J, with 15 bases in between. This CDR3 comprises 15 residues. Germline CDR1 reads MNHNS; CDR2 reads SASEGT. The CDR3 DNA sequence: TGTGCCAGCAGTACGGGACTGTTTAGAACAGATACGCAGTATTTT. Protein sequence: CASSTGLFRTDTQYF.

V gene TRBV7-2 combines with J gene TRBJ2-5; 14 bases agree with TRBD2. The CDR3 runs 18 residues. V trimming: 4 bases; J trimming: 4 bases; junction bases outside the gene matches: 11. The germline V gene has CDR1 SGHTA and CDR2 FQGNSA. CDR3 residues: CASSSPGLTSGGAETQYF. CDR3 DNA: TGTGCCAGCAGCTCCCCGGGACTGACTAGCGGGGGGGCAGAGACCCAGTACTTC. Complete variable domain (other parts from reference TRBV7-2 and TRBJ2-5): GAGVSQSPSNKVTEKGKDVELRCDPISGHTALYWYRQSLGQGLEFLIYFQGNSAPDKSGLPSDRFSAERTGGSVSTLTIQRTQQEDSAVYLCASSSPGLTSGGAETQYFGPGTRLLVL.

The gene calls are TRBV7-2 and TRBJ1-4, with D uncertain. This CDR3 is built from 16 residues. Germline V gives CDR1 SGHTA, CDR2 FQGNSA. The V end lost 2 bases, the J end lost 4 bases, and 14 bases lay between the germline ends. CDR3 amino acids: CASSLKGRVLNEKLFF. CDR3 DNA sequence: TGTGCCAGCAGCTTAAAGGGTCGGGTCCTTAATGAAAAACTGTTTTTT. Drawing the rest from reference TRBV7-2 and TRBJ1-4, the complete variable domain is GAGVSQSPSNKVTEKGKDVELRCDPISGHTALYWYRQSLGQGLEFLIYFQGNSAPDKSGLPSDRFSAERTGGSVSTLTIQRTQQEDSAVYLCASSLKGRVLNEKLFFGSGTQLSVL.

As for this clone: The sample carries other DNA sequences with the same CDR3. The chain combines TRBV6-5 with TRBJ2-5, with D hard to call. The CDR3 runs to 12 residues. Germline V gene data show CDR1 as MNHEY and CDR2 as SVGAGI. Trimming took 0 bases from V and 5 from J, leaving 4 bases between them. The CDR3, as DNA: TGTGCCAGCAGTTACTCGGGGGAGACCCAGTACTTC. It yields the protein CASSYSGETQYF.

This chain uses TRBV9 with TRBJ1-1; D may be TRBD1 (6 bases). Germline V CDR1 and CDR2: SGDLS, YYNGEE. The V end lost 4 bases, the J end lost 3 bases, and 13 bases lay between the germline ends. This CDR3 region has 14 residues. In nucleotides, the CDR3 is TGTGCCAGCAGCTTTGGACAGCACTACACTGAAGCTTTCTTT. This translates into CASSFGQHYTEAFF.

The chain carries TRBV10-3 and TRBJ2-7; tentatively, D is TRBD1 (5 bases). The CDR3 consists of 15 residues. The germline V gene has CDR1 ENHRY and CDR2 SYGVKD. V was cut by 3 bases and J by 6 bases, with 18 bases left in between. The DNA of the CDR3 is TGTGCCATCAGTGACCGACAGACTCTCCACGCCGAGCAGTACTTC. It codes for CAISDRQTLHAEQYF.

The rearrangement joins TRBV6-5 to TRBJ2-2; TRBD1 aligns across 8 bases. The CDR3 covers 14 residues. Germline loops: CDR1 MNHEY, CDR2 SVGAGI. V shed 6 bases, J shed 5 bases, and the junction held 5 bases outside the gene matches. The CDR3 DNA sequence: TGTGCCAGCAGCGCGGACAGGGCGACCGGGGAGCTGTTTTTT. As protein: CASSADRATGELFF.

The chain combines TRBV29-1 with TRBJ2-1; TRBD2 aligns across 10 bases. CDR1 and CDR2 from the germline V gene are SQVTM and ANQGSEA. The CDR3 sequence is 14 residues long. The V and J ends lost 4 bases and 7 bases, in that order; junction bases with no gene match: 7. CDR3 amino acids: CSVGSSGRINEQFF. The CDR3 region has the DNA TGCAGCGTTGGGTCTAGCGGGAGAATAAATGAGCAGTTCTTC.

This clone was found a few times. J is TRBJ1-1 and V is TRBV19; the match to TRBD1 covers 7 bases. The CDR3 consists of 14 residues. CDR1 is LNHDA and CDR2 is SQIVND in the germline V gene (reference sequence). V lost 3 bases to trimming and J lost 4 bases; unmatched junction nucleotides: 5. CDR3 sequence (DNA): TGTGCCAGTAGTATGGGACAGTCCGGCACTGAAGCTTTCTTT. Translating it yields CASSMGQSGTEAFF. Full variable domain (rest looked up from reference TRBV19 and TRBJ1-1): DGGITQSPKYLFRKEGQNVTLSCEQNLNHDAMYWYRQDPGQGLRLIYYSQIVNDFQKGDIAEGYSVSREKKESFPLTVTSAQKNPTAFYLCASSMGQSGTEAFFGQGTRLTVV.

The J gene is TRBJ2-7, the V gene TRBV7-2, with 7 positions matching TRBD1. CDR3 length equals 13 residues. CDR1 and CDR2 (germline): SGHTA, FQGNSA. Losses at the gene ends were 6 bases for V and 0 bases for J; bases not matched to a gene: 2. This CDR3 is CASRDRDSYEQYF. DNA of the CDR3: TGTGCCAGCAGAGACAGGGACTCCTACGAGCAGTACTTC.

On this clone itself: A junction boundary mismatches the germline segment, possibly from a read error. The chain recombines TRBV28 with TRBJ1-5, with TRBD1 matching 8 bases. Germline V gene data show CDR1 as MDHEN and CDR2 as SYDVKM. There are 12 residues in the CDR3. The DNA of the CDR3 is TGTGCCAGCAGACCCCCGGGACAGGCAACTCTTTTT. Translation gives CASRPPGQATLF.

The chain recombines TRBV6-7 with TRBJ1-4; no firm D call. TRBV6-7 carries the ORF label, with uncertain function. This CDR3 is 13 amino acids long. Trimming removed 8 bases from V and 5 bases from J, with 12 bases in between. CDR3 amino acids: CASPKVPNEKLFF. In DNA form, the CDR3 reads TGTGCCAGCCCAAAAGTCCCCAATGAAAAACTGTTTTTT.

V usage is TRBV10-2 and J usage is TRBJ2-3; 9 nucleotides line up with TRBD2. V shed 7 bases, J shed 5 bases, and the junction held 4 bases outside the gene matches. There are 13 residues in the CDR3. CDR1 and CDR2 (germline): WSHSY, SAAADI. CDR3 residues: CASNLAGKDTQYF. CDR3 coding DNA: TGCGCCAGCAATCTAGCGGGGAAAGATACGCAGTATTTT.

The chain joins TRBV7-2 to TRBJ2-1, with 7 bases lining up with TRBD2. The CDR3 runs 16 residues. The germline gives CDR1 SGHTA, CDR2 FQGNSA. Losses at the gene ends were 3 bases for V and 6 bases for J; bases not matched to a gene: 11. CDR3 nucleotides: TGTGCCAGCAGCTTGGGAGGGCCACTCCAATTCAATGAGCAGTTCTTC. It is translated as CASSLGGPLQFNEQFF.

This sequence joins TRBV6-1 and TRBJ2-6; possible D gene TRBD2, 5 bases. Trimming shortened V by 5 bases and J by 4 bases, and 9 bases separated the two germline ends. This CDR3 region has 14 residues. CDR1 MNHNS and CDR2 SASEGT come from the germline V gene. DNA for the CDR3: TGTGCCAGCAGTTTCGGGGTCGGGGCCAACGTCCTGACTTTC. Protein: CASSFGVGANVLTF.